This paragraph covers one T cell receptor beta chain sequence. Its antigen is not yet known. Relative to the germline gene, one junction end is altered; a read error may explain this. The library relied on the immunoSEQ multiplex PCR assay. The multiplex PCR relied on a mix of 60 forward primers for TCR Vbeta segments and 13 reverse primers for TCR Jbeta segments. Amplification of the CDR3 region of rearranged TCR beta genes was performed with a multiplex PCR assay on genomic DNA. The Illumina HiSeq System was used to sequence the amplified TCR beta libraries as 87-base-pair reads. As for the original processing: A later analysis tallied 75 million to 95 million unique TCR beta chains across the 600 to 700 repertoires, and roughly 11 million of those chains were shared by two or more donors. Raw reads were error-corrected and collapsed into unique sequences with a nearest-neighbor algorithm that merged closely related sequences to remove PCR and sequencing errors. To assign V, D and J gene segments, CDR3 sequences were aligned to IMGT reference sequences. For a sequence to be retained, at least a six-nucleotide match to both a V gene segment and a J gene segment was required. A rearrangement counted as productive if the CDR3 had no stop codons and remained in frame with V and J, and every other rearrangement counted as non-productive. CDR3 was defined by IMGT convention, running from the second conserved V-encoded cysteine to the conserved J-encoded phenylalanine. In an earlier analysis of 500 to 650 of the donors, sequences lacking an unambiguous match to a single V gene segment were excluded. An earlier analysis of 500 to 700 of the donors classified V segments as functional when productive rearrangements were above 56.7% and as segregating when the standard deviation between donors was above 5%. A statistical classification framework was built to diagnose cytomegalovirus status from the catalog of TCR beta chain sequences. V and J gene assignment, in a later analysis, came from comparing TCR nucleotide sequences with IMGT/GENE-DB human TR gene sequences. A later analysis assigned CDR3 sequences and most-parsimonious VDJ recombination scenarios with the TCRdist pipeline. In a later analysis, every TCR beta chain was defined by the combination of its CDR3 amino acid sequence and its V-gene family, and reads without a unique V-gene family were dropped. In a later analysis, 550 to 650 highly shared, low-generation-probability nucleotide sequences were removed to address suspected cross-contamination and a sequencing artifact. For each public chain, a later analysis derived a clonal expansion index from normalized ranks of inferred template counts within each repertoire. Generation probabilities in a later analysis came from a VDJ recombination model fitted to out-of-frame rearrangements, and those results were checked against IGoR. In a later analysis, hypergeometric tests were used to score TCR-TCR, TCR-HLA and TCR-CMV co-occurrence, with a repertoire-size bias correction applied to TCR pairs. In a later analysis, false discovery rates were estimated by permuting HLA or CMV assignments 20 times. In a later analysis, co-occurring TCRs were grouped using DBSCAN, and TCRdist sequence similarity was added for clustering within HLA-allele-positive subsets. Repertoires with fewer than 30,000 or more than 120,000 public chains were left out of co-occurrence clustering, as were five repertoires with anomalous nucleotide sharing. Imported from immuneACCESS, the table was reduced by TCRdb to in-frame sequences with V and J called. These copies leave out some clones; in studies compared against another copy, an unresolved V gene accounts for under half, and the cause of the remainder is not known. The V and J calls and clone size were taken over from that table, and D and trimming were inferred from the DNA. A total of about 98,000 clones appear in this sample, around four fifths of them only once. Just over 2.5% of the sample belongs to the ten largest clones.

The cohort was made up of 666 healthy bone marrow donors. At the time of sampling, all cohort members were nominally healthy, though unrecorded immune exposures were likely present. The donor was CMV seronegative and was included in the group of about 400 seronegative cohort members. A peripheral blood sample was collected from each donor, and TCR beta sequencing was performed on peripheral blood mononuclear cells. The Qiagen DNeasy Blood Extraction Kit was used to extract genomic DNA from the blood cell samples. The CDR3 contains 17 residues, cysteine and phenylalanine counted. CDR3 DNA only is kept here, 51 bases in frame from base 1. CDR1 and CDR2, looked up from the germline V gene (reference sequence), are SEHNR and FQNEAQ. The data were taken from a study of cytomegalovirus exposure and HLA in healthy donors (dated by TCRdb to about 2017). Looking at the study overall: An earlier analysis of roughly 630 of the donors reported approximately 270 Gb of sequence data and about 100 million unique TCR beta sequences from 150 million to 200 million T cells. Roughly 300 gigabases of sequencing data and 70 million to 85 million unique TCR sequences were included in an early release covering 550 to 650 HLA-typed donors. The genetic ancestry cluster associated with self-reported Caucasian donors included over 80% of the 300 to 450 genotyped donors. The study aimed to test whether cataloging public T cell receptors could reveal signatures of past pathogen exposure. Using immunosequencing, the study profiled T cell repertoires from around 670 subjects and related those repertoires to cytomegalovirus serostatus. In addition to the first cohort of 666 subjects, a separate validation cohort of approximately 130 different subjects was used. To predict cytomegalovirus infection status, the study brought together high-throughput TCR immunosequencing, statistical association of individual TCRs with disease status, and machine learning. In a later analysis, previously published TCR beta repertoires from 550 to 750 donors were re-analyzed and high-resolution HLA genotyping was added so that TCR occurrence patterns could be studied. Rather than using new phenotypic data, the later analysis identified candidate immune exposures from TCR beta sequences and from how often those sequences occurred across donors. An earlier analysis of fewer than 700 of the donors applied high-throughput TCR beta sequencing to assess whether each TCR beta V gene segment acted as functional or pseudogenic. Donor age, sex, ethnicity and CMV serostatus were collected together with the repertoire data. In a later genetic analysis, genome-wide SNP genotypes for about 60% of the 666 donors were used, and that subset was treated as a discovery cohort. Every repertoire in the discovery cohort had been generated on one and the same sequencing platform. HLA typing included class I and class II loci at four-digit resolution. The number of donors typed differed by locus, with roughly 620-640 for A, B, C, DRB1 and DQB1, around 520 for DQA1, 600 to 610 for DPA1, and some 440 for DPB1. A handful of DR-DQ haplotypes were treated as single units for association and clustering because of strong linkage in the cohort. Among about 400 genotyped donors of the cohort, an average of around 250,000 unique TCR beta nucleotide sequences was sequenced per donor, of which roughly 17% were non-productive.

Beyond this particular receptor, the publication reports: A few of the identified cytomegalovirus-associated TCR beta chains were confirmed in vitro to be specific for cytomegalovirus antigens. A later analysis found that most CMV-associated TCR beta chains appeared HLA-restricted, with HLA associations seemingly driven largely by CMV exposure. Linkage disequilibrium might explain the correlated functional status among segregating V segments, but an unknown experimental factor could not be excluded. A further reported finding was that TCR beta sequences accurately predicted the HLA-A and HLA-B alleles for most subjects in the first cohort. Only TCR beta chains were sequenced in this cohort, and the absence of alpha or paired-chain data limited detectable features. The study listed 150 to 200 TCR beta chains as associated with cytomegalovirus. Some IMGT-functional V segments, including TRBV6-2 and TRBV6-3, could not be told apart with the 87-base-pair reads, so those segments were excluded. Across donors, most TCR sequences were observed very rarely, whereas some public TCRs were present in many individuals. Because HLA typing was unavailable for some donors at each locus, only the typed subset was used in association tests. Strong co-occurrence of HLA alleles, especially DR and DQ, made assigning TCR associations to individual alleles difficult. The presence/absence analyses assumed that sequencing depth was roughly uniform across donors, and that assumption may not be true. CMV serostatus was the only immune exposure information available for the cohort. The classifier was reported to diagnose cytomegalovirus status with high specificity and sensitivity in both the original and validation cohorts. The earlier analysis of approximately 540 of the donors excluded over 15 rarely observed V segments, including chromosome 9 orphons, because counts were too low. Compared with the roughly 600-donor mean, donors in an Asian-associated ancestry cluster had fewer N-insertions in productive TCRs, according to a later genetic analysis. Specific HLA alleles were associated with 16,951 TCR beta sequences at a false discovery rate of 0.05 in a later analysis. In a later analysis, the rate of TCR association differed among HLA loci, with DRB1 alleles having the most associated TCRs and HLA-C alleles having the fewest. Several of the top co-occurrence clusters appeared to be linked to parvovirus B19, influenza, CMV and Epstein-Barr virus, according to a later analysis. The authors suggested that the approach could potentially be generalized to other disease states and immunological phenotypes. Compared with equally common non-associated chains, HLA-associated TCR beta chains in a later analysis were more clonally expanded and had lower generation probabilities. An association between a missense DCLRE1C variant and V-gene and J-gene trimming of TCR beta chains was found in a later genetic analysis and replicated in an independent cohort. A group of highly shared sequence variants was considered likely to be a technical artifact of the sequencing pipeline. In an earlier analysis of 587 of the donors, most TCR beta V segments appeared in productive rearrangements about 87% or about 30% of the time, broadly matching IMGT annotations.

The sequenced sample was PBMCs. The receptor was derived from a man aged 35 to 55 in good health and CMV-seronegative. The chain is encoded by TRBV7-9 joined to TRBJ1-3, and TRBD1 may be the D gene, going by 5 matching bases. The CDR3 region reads CSSSFYLGARQGNTIYF. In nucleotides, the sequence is TGTTCCAGCAGCTTCTACCTAGGAGCAAGACAGGGAAACACCATATATTTT.